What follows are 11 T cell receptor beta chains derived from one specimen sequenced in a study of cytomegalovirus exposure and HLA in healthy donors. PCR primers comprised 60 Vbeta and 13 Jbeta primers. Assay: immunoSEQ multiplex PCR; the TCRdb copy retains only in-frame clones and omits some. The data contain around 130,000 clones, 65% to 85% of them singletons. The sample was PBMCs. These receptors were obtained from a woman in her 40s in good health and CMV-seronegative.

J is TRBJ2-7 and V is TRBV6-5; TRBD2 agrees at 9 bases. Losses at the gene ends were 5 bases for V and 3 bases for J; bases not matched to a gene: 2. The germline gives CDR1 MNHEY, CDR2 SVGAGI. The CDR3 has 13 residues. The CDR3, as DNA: TGTGCCAGCAGTCGACTAGCGGACTACGAGCAGTACTTC. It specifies CASSRLADYEQYF.

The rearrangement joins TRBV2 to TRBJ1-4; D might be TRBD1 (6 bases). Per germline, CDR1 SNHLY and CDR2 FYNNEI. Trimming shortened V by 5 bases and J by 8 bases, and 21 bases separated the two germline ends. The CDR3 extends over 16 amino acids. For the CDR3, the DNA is TGTGCCAGCAGTCCGCTTCAGGGGACAAGAAAAGAAAAACTGTTTTTT. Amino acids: CASSPLQGTRKEKLFF.

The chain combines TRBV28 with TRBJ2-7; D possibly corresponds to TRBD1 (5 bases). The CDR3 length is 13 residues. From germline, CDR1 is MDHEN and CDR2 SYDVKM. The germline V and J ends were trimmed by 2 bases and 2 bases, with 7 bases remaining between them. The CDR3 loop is CASSLATAYEQYF. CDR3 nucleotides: TGTGCCAGCAGTTTAGCGACAGCCTACGAGCAGTACTTC.

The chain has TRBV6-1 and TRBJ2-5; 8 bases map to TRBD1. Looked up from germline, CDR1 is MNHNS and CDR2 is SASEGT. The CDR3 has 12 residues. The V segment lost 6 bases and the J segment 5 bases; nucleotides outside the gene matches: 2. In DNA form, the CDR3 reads TGTGCCAGCAGGGGACAGGCTGAGACCCAGTACTTC. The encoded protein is CASRGQAETQYF.

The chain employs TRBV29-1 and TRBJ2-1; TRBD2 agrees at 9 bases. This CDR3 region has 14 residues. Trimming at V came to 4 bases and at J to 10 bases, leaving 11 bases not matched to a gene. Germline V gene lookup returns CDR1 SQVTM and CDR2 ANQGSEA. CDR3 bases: TGCAGCGTTGGTTCCAGCGGGGGGCCCCGGGAGCAGTTCTTC. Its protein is CSVGSSGGPREQFF.

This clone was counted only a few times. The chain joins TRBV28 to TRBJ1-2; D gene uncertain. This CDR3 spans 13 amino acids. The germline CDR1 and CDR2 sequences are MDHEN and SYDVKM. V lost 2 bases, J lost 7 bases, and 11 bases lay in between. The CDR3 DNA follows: TGTGCCAGCAGTTTAACGGTGGAGGGTGGCTACACCTTC. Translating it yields CASSLTVEGGYTF.

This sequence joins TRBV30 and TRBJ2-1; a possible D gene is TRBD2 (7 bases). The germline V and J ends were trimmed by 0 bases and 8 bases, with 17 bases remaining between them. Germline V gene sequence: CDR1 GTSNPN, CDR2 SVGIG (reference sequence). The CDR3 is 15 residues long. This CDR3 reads CAWSVGGAIRDEQFF. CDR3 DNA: TGTGCCTGGAGTGTAGGGGGGGCAATCAGGGATGAGCAGTTCTTC. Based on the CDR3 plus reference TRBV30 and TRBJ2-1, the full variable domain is SQTIHQWPATLVQPVGSPLSLECTVEGTSNPNLYWYRQAAGRGLQLLFYSVGIGQISSEVPQNLSASRPQDRQFILSSKKLLLSDSGFYLCAWSVGGAIRDEQFFGPGTRLTVL.

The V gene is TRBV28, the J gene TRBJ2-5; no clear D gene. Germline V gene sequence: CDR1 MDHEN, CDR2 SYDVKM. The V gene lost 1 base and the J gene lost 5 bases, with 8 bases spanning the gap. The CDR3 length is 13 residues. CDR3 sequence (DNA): TGTGCCAGCAGTTTATTTTCGTCGGAGACCCAGTACTTC. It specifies CASSLFSSETQYF.

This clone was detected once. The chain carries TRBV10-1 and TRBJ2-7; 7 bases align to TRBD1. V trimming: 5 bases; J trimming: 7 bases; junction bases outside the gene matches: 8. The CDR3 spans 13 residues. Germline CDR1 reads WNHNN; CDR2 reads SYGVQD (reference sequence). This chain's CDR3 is CASSRGQLGEQYF. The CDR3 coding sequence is TGCGCCAGCAGTAGGGGACAGCTAGGGGAGCAGTACTTC.

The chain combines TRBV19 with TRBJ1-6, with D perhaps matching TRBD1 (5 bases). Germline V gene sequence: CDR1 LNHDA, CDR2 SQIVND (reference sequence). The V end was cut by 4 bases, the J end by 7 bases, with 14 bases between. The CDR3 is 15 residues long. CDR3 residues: CASSTLTAGNSPLHF. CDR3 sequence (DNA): TGTGCCAGTAGTACCCTGACAGCGGGGAATTCACCCCTCCACTTT.

The chain's CDR3 is CASSRGWENTEAFF. The DNA for the CDR3 is TGTGCCAGTAGCCGGGGATGGGAGAACACTGAAGCTTTCTTT. J is TRBJ1-1 and V is TRBV19, with D uncertain. Germline V gives CDR1 LNHDA, CDR2 SQIVND (reference sequence). V was cut by 6 bases and J by 1 base, with 12 bases left in between. CDR3 size: 14 residues.